The 15 T cell receptor beta chains listed next were all sequenced from one sample in a study of shared clonotypes between healthy human individuals. The table came from immunoSEQ multiplex PCR; TCRdb's copy has only in-frame clones and leaves some out. The profile shows roughly 2 million clones, less than 95% of them singletons. The naive CD8 fraction comprised CD45RO-negative cells positively selected for CCR7 and excluded terminally differentiated effector memory CD45RA+ cells. The material sequenced was naive CD8+ T cells sorted from blood. The receptors were sampled from a man aged 18 to 30 in good health.

In the case of this clone: The same CDR3 is also encoded by other DNA sequences in this sample. V usage is TRBV7-9 and J usage is TRBJ2-1, with 8 nucleotides matching TRBD2. After removal of 0 bases from V and 0 bases from J, the junction contained 1 base not matched to a gene. Germline V CDR1 and CDR2: SEHNR, FQNEAQ (reference sequence). CDR3 length: 16 amino acids. CDR3 sequence reads: CASSLASGSSYNEQFF. CDR3 bases: TGTGCCAGCAGCTTAGCCAGCGGGAGCTCCTACAATGAGCAGTTCTTC.

Written as DNA, the CDR3 is TGTGCCAGCAGCCATCAAGGACGGCCTCCCTACGAGCAGTACTTC. Its protein product is CASSHQGRPPYEQYF. This chain connects TRBV27 to TRBJ2-7; D not resolved. Germline V lookup: CDR1 MNHEY, CDR2 SMNVEV (reference sequence). This CDR3 is built from 15 residues. The V and J ends lost 6 bases and 2 bases respectively, with 17 bases between them.

The V call is TRBV7-2, the J call TRBJ2-6; D is uncertain. The germline CDR1 and CDR2 sequences are SGHTA and FQGNSA. V lost 5 bases, J lost 0 bases, and 8 bases lay in between. CDR3 length: 15 residues. The CDR3: CASSPPDSGANVLTF. CDR3 nucleotide sequence: TGTGCCAGCAGCCCACCGGACTCTGGGGCCAACGTCCTGACTTTC.

J is TRBJ1-1 and V is TRBV9, with TRBD1 matching over 9 bases. The germline gives CDR1 SGDLS, CDR2 YYNGEE. V gave up 3 bases and J gave up 5 bases; unmatched junction bases: 8. The CDR3 is 15 residues long. The CDR3 nucleotides are TGTGCCAGCAGCGCGGGGACAGGGAGAGGAACTGAAGCTTTCTTT. Translation: CASSAGTGRGTEAFF. The variable domain in full, completed from reference TRBV9 and TRBJ1-1, reads DSGVTQTPKHLITATGQRVTLRCSPRSGDLSVYWYQQSLDQGLQFLIQYYNGEERAKGNILERFSAQQFPDLHSELNLSSLELGDSALYFCASSAGTGRGTEAFFGQGTRLTVV.

The V call is TRBV5-4, the J call TRBJ1-1; 8 nucleotides agree with TRBD1. CDR3 length equals 15 residues. Germline CDR1 and CDR2: SGHNT and YYREEE (reference sequence). The V gene end was trimmed by 0 bases and the J gene end by 6 bases; junction bases not matched to a gene: 7. Here the CDR3 reads CASSLVTGGISEAFF. The CDR3, as DNA: TGTGCCAGCAGCTTGGTTACAGGGGGGATCTCTGAAGCTTTCTTT. Looking up the rest from reference TRBV5-4 and TRBJ1-1 gives the full variable domain: ETGVTQSPTHLIKTRGQQVTLRCSSQSGHNTVSWYQQALGQGPQFIFQYYREEENGRGNFPPRFSGLQFPNYSSELNVNALELDDSALYLCASSLVTGGISEAFFGQGTRLTVV.

In regard to this clone: Other nucleotide sequences in the sample specify the same CDR3. CDR3 residues: CASSVSGGTEAFF. CDR3 nucleotide sequence: TGTGCCAGCAGCGTTTCGGGGGGCACTGAAGCTTTCTTT. The chain joins TRBV9 to TRBJ1-1; a possible D gene is TRBD1 (5 bases). The ends were cut back, 2 bases at V and 4 bases at J, with 9 bases in the middle. Germline CDR1 SGDLS, CDR2 YYNGEE. The CDR3 loop spans 13 amino acids.

J is TRBJ2-3 and V is TRBV9; 14 bases agree with TRBD2. Per germline, CDR1 SGDLS and CDR2 YYNGEE. This CDR3 is 18 amino acids long. Unmatched junction bases numbered 5, after V lost 2 bases and J lost 0 bases. The CDR3 bases are TGTGCCAGCAGCGTGGGACTAGCGGGAGACTCTAGCACAGATACGCAGTATTTT. Its protein is CASSVGLAGDSSTDTQYF.

The rearrangement uses TRBV7-9 and TRBJ1-2, with D perhaps matching TRBD1 (6 bases). Trimming removed 5 bases from V and 0 bases from J, with 16 bases in between. In germline, CDR1 is SEHNR, CDR2 FQNEAQ (reference sequence). The CDR3 consists of 16 residues. The DNA of the CDR3 is TGTGCCAGCAGCCGCAGCCGGGACACAGCTAACTATGGCTACACCTTC. Amino acid sequence: CASSRSRDTANYGYTF.

This sequence joins TRBV30 and TRBJ2-6; D gene unclear. CDR1 and CDR2 (germline): GTSNPN, SVGIG (reference sequence). V was cut by 2 bases and J by 0 bases, with 5 bases left in between. CDR3 length equals 14 residues. The CDR3 region has the DNA TGTGCCTGGAGTCCCACCTCTGGGGCCAACGTCCTGACTTTC. Translation: CAWSPTSGANVLTF. Full variable domain (rest looked up from reference TRBV30 and TRBJ2-6): SQTIHQWPATLVQPVGSPLSLECTVEGTSNPNLYWYRQAAGRGLQLLFYSVGIGQISSEVPQNLSASRPQDRQFILSSKKLLLSDSGFYLCAWSPTSGANVLTFGAGSRLTVL.

The gene calls are TRBV7-9 and TRBJ2-7; 12 bases match TRBD1. The CDR3 runs 14 residues. Germline V gene lookup returns CDR1 SEHNR and CDR2 FQNEAQ (reference sequence). V lost 4 bases to trimming and J lost 4 bases; unmatched junction nucleotides: 2. CDR3 DNA: TGTGCCAGCAGCTGGGGACAGGGGGCGTACGAGCAGTACTTC. Translated: CASSWGQGAYEQYF.

V usage is TRBV28 and J usage is TRBJ2-1; D gene ambiguous. V was cut by 8 bases and J by 8 bases, with 10 bases left in between. Germline CDR1 and CDR2: MDHEN and SYDVKM. The CDR3 is made up of 11 amino acids. Here the CDR3 reads CASRLTDEQFF. The CDR3 coding sequence is TGTGCCAGCCGCCTAACGGATGAGCAGTTCTTC. Using reference TRBV28 and TRBJ2-1 for the parts outside the CDR3, the full variable domain is DVKVTQSSRYLVKRTGEKVFLECVQDMDHENMFWYRQDPGLGLRLIYFSYDVKMKEKGDIPEGYSVSREKKERFSLILESASTNQTSMYLCASRLTDEQFFGPGTRLTVL.

This clone was seen a single time. Different DNA sequences within this sample yield the same CDR3. The CDR3 here is CASSEADTQYF. The CDR3 DNA sequence: TGCGCCAGCAGTGAAGCAGATACGCAGTATTTT. The rearrangement uses TRBV10-2 and TRBJ2-3; D gene uncertain. The CDR3 has 11 residues. Trimming pared 3 bases from V and 4 bases from J, leaving 2 bases between. The germline V gene has CDR1 WSHSY and CDR2 SAAADI.

This chain connects TRBV7-9 to TRBJ2-2; D gene unclear. Germline values: CDR1 SEHNR, CDR2 FQNEAQ (reference sequence). The CDR3 contains 15 residues. Trimming took off 10 bases at V and 4 bases at J, with 19 bases between the two ends. The CDR3 loop is CAIFSRGPRTGELFF. The CDR3 nucleotides read TGTGCCATCTTCTCTAGAGGACCGCGCACCGGGGAGCTGTTTTTT.

This clone appeared a single time. This chain links TRBV5-4 with TRBJ2-2, with D unresolved. Per germline, CDR1 SGHNT and CDR2 YYREEE (reference sequence). V shed 2 bases and J shed 7 bases, with 9 bases lying between them. This CDR3 has 13 amino acids. The CDR3 loop reads CASSFVESGELFF. The CDR3 DNA sequence: TGTGCCAGCAGCTTTGTCGAAAGCGGGGAGCTGTTTTTT.

Points on this clone: The same CDR3 can be traced to other DNA sequences in this sample. The rearrangement links TRBV2 to TRBJ2-1, with D perhaps matching TRBD1 (6 bases). The germline gives CDR1 SNHLY, CDR2 FYNNEI. There are 15 residues in the CDR3. V was shortened by 6 bases and J by 0 bases, with 12 bases between the two germline ends. For the CDR3, the DNA is TGTGCCAGCAGCCCACAGGGAAGCTCCTACAATGAGCAGTTCTTC. This encodes CASSPQGSSYNEQFF.